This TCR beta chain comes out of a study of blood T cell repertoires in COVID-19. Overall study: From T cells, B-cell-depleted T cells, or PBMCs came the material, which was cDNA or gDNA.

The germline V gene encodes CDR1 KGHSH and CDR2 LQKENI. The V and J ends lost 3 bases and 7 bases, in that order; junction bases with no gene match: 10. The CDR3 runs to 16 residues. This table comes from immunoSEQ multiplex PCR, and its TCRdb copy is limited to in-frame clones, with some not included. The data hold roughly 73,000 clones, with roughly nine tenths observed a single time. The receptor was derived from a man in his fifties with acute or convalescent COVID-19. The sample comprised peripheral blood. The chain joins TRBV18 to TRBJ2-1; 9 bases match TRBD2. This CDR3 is CASSPFSSGRMNEQFF. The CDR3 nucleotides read TGTGCCAGCTCACCTTTTTCCAGCGGGAGGATGAATGAGCAGTTCTTC.